This TCR beta chain was obtained from a study of shared clonotypes between healthy human individuals. Naive CD8 populations comprised CD45RO-negative cells positively selected for CCR7, excluding terminally differentiated effector memory CD45RA+ cells. The CDR3 is made up of 15 amino acids. From germline, CDR1 is MDHEN and CDR2 SYDVKM. Trimming shortened V by 0 bases and J by 0 bases, and 9 bases separated the two germline ends. Sequencing was performed with immunoSEQ multiplex PCR; in TCRdb, only in-frame clones are kept and a portion is missing. The sample holds about 750,000 clones, about 92% seen once.

Sequencing input: naive CD8+ T cells sorted from blood. The rearrangement uses TRBV28 and TRBJ2-7; perhaps TRBD1 as D (6 bases). This sequence originates from a man aged 25 to 40 in good health. CDR3 sequence reads: CASSLWDRSSYEQYF. The CDR3 bases are TGTGCCAGCAGTTTATGGGACAGAAGCTCCTACGAGCAGTACTTC.